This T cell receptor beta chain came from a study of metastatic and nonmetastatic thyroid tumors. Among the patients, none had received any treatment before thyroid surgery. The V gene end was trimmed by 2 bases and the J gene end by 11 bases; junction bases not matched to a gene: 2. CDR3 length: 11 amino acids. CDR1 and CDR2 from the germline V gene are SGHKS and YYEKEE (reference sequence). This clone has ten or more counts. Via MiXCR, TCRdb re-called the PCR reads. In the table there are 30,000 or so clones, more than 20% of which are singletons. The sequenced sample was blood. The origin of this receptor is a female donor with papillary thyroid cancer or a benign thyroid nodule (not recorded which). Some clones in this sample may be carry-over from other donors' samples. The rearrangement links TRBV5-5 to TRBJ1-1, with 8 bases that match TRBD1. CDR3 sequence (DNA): TGTGCCAGCAGCTTTTGGGACAGGGCTTTCTTT. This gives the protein CASSFWDRAFF.